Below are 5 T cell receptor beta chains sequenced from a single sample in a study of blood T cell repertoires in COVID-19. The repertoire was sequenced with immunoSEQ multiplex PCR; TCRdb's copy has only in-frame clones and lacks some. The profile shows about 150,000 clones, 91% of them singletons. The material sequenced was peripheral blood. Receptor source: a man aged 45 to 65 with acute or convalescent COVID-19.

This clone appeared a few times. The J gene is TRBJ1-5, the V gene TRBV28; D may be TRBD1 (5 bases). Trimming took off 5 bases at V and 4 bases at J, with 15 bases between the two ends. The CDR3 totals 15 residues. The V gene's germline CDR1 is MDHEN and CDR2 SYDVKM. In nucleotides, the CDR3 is TGTGCCAGCAGTACGATGGGGCCGGGTAATCAGCCCCAGCATTTT. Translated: CASSTMGPGNQPQHF.

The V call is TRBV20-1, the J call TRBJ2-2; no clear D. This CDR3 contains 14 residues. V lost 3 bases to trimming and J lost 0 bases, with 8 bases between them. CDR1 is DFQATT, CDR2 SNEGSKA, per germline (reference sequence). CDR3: CSASGLANTGELFF. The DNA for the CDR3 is TGCAGTGCTAGTGGTCTAGCGAACACCGGGGAGCTGTTTTTT.

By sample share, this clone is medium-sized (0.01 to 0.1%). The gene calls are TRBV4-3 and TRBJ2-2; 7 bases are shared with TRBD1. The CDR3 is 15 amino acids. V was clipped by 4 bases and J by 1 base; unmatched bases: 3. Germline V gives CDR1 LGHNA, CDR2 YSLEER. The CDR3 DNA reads TGCGCCAGCAGCCGAGGACAGGTGAACACCGGGGAGCTGTTTTTT. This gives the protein CASSRGQVNTGELFF.

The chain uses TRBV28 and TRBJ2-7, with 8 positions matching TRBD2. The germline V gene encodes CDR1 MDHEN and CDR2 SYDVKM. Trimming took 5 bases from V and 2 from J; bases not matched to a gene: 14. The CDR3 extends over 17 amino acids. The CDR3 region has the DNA TGTGCCAGCAGTATAATATTGAGCGGGAGACAAACCTACGAGCAGTACTTC. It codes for CASSIILSGRQTYEQYF. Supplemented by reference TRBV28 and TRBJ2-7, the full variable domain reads DVKVTQSSRYLVKRTGEKVFLECVQDMDHENMFWYRQDPGLGLRLIYFSYDVKMKEKGDIPEGYSVSREKKERFSLILESASTNQTSMYLCASSIILSGRQTYEQYFGPGTRLTVT.

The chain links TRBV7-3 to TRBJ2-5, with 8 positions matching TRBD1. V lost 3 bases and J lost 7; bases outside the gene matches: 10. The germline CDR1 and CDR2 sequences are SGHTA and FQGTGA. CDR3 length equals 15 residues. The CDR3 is CASSLAGGELGTQYF. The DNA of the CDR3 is TGTGCCAGCAGCTTGGCAGGGGGCGAATTAGGGACCCAGTACTTC.